The rows below give T cell receptor beta chains drawn from one sample of a study of cytomegalovirus exposure and HLA in healthy donors. TCRdb keeps only in-frame clones here, not all; method: immunoSEQ multiplex PCR. The data contain under 300,000 clones, 86% of them singletons. Sample: PBMCs. All receptors derive from a woman in her late teens or twenties in good health and CMV-seronegative. Each CDR3 is given with its conserved first and last residue. A D gene is named only where the DNA matches it firmly.

v_gene	j_gene	d_gene	CDR3aa
TRBV10-3	TRBJ1-5	NA	CATWGGDQPQHF
TRBV6-6	TRBJ1-1	NA	CASSYGLSEAFF
TRBV2	TRBJ1-1	NA	CASRNRANTEAFF
TRBV5-5	TRBJ1-6	NA	CASIQGRVSSPLHF
TRBV18	TRBJ1-1	TRBD1	CASSPPGQGRTEAFF
TRBV10-3	TRBJ1-2	TRBD1	CAISGDRAHGYTF
TRBV5-4	TRBJ1-2	NA	CASSLAGQGGYGYTF
TRBV5-1	TRBJ2-7	TRBD2	CASSSRGLGNYEQYF
TRBV11-3	TRBJ1-1	NA	CASSLGGDTEAFF
TRBV29-1	TRBJ2-3	NA	CSVVGGRRGPDTQYF
TRBV5-6	TRBJ2-7	TRBD1	CASSYPGQGQEQYF
TRBV4-3	TRBJ1-2	NA	CASSQQVSNYGYTF
TRBV27	TRBJ2-2	NA	CASSFSPGTSNTGELFF
TRBV7-9	TRBJ2-7	NA	CASSFSWRLSEQYF
TRBV19	TRBJ1-4	NA	CASSPGHLEKLFF
TRBV19	TRBJ1-1	NA	CASSTRRGDAFEAFF
TRBV7-9	TRBJ1-5	TRBD1	CASSLGQGLDQPQHF
TRBV30	TRBJ2-1	TRBD2	CALGTNLYNEQFF
TRBV28	TRBJ2-2	TRBD1	CASSLRDRLNTGELFF
TRBV5-1	TRBJ2-5	TRBD1	CASSLGQGARETQYF
TRBV30	TRBJ2-5	NA	CAWSVFHVGQAAVETQYF
TRBV7-9	TRBJ2-7	NA	CASSWTQTLSYEQYF
TRBV6-5	TRBJ2-1	NA	CASSYSPDNGDDEQFF
TRBV7-6	TRBJ2-5	TRBD2	CASSQDSGRYQETQYF
TRBV5-1	TRBJ2-5	NA	CASRIYGQQETQYF
TRBV29-1	TRBJ2-7	NA	CSAGSRVEEQYF
TRBV27	TRBJ1-1	NA	CASSLQGTEAFF
TRBV29-1	TRBJ1-1	NA	CSVAAGPWAFF
TRBV5-6	TRBJ1-5	TRBD1	CASRRGTGDQPQHF
TRBV5-8	TRBJ2-1	TRBD2	CASSPGLAGGGSYNEQFF
TRBV29-1	TRBJ1-5	TRBD1	CSVVEGARGQPQHF
TRBV2	TRBJ2-7	TRBD1	CASSLGTGAYEQYF
TRBV28	TRBJ1-2	NA	CASSLLSGAYTF
TRBV2	TRBJ2-7	TRBD2	CASSGGVGTSVSYEQYF
TRBV5-1	TRBJ1-5	NA	CASTPSGTDNQPQHF
TRBV5-1	TRBJ2-7	TRBD1	CASSLGTGYEQYF
TRBV6-6	TRBJ1-1	NA	CASTISDTEAFF
TRBV7-9	TRBJ2-7	TRBD1	CASSLVVDRVYEQYF
TRBV20-1	TRBJ2-7	NA	CSARGLTEQYF
TRBV6-1	TRBJ1-3	TRBD1	CASRNGDRAGNTIYF
TRBV28	TRBJ2-7	TRBD1	CASRPPPGQDAYEQYF
TRBV9	TRBJ2-7	TRBD2	CASSGGLAGGSAQYF
TRBV4-3	TRBJ2-2	NA	CASSSLSDTGELFF
TRBV25-1	TRBJ2-5	TRBD2	CASSEERGGWETQYF
TRBV5-4	TRBJ1-1	NA	CASSPQGGEAFF
TRBV7-9	TRBJ2-6	NA	CASSHSRSGANVLTF
TRBV7-2	TRBJ2-1	TRBD1	CASSLAATGVGNEQFF
TRBV5-4	TRBJ1-1	NA	CASSLAGISTEAFF
TRBV4-1	TRBJ2-7	TRBD1	CASSAYRDSGSYEQYF
TRBV4-1	TRBJ2-2	NA	CASSQDPGRSGELFF
TRBV15	TRBJ2-5	NA	CATSRDYSWYSPETQYF
TRBV7-9	TRBJ2-6	NA	CASSSNQGTGANVLTF
TRBV7-8	TRBJ1-3	TRBD1	CASSFWTGGNAGNTIYF
TRBV7-8	TRBJ2-7	TRBD1	CASSRPGQGSEQYF
TRBV7-3	TRBJ2-5	TRBD1	CASSLTGRGTKETQYF